This TCR beta chain came from a study of beta chain features in type 1 diabetes. Study-level points and caveats: Among patients with Type 1 diabetes, TCRB CDR3s were moderately but significantly shorter in every one of the four CD4+ subsets. An over-representation of cells with high TCR expression could result from cDNA sequencing.

cDNA synthesis used the whole RNA isolate, giving expressed TCRB sequences. Assay used: immunoSEQ multiplex PCR; TCRdb lists only in-frame clones, some missing. The sample contains 160,000 or so clones, around 9.7% of which appear only once. With regard to this clone: The target antigen is unknown.

V lost 5 bases, J lost 5 bases, and 10 bases lay in between. Germline CDR1 LNHNV, CDR2 YYDKDF (reference sequence). This CDR3 has 13 amino acids. The sample consisted of central memory CD4+ T cells from blood. The rearrangement joins TRBV15 to TRBJ2-4, with D hard to call. The clonotype comes from a woman aged 25-40 years with type 1 diabetes. The CDR3 loop is CATSARRENIQYF. In DNA form, the CDR3 reads TGTGCCACCAGCGCGCGACGGGAAAACATTCAGTACTTC.